This T cell receptor beta chain was sequenced for a study of cytomegalovirus exposure and HLA in healthy donors. Trimming cost V 1 base and J 6 bases; bases outside gene matches: 5. Per germline, CDR1 SGHAT and CDR2 FQNNGV. This CDR3 is built from 17 residues. With 60 Vbeta and 13 Jbeta primers, the PCR was carried out. The data were produced by immunoSEQ multiplex PCR, yet TCRdb's version contains in-frame clones alone and is incomplete. The data contain 250,000 to 350,000 clones, under 80% of them singletons. A remark on this clone: No antigen is known for it.

Study-level results: Cytomegalovirus association was listed for about 180 TCR beta chains. For most TCR beta V segments, an earlier analysis put the productive rate at about 90% or about 30% of the time. The availability of immune exposure information extended only to CMV serostatus. For TCR beta chains, V- and J-gene trimming was later linked to a missense DCLRE1C variant.

The V call is TRBV11-2, the J call TRBJ2-3, with 15 bases aligning to TRBD2. Sequenced input: PBMCs. The clonotype comes from a female donor in good health and CMV-seronegative. The CDR3 coding sequence is TGTGCCAGCAGCTTAGGCGGACTAGCGGGAGGGCCTGATACGCAGTATTTT. It encodes CASSLGGLAGGPDTQYF.